This T cell receptor (beta chain) was sequenced for a study of cytomegalovirus exposure and HLA in healthy donors (dated by TCRdb to the late 2010s). Study-wide context: According to an earlier analysis of several hundred of the donors, about 179 million T cells yielded roughly 110 million unique TCR beta sequences and less than 300 Gb of sequence data. An early release covering 550 to 650 HLA-typed donors comprised 250 to 350 gigabases of sequencing data and around 85 million unique TCR sequences. The genetic ancestry cluster associated with self-reported Caucasian donors included 70% to 85% of the roughly 360 genotyped donors. The study aimed to test whether cataloging public T cell receptors could reveal signatures of past pathogen exposure. The study used immunosequencing to profile the T cell repertoires of approximately 690 subjects and linked those repertoires to cytomegalovirus serostatus. A separate validation cohort of 90 to 150 different subjects was used in addition to the roughly 700-subject first cohort. To predict cytomegalovirus infection status, the study brought together high-throughput TCR immunosequencing, statistical association of individual TCRs with disease status, and machine learning. A later analysis re-analyzed previously published TCR beta repertoires from several hundred donors and added high-resolution HLA genotyping to study TCR occurrence patterns. Rather than using new phenotypic data, the later analysis identified candidate immune exposures from TCR beta sequences and from how often those sequences occurred across donors. To decide whether each TCR beta V gene segment behaved as functional or pseudogenic, an earlier analysis of over 500 of the donors relied on high-throughput TCR beta sequencing. Donor age, sex, ethnicity and CMV serostatus were compiled alongside the repertoire data. In a later genetic analysis, genome-wide SNP genotypes for 398 of the 666 donors were used, and that subset was treated as a discovery cohort. Every discovery cohort repertoire had been produced on one sequencing platform. Class I and class II HLA loci were covered by the typing at four-digit resolution. Typing coverage differed by locus: A, B, C, DRB1 and DQB1 were typed in about 629-640 donors, DQA1 in around 500, DPA1 in some 600, and DPB1 in 400 to 480. Because of strong linkage in the cohort, roughly five DR-DQ haplotypes were treated as single units for association and clustering. On average, roughly 240,000 unique TCR beta nucleotide sequences were sequenced per donor among more than 350 genotyped donors of the cohort, with roughly 18% of those sequences being non-productive.

The germline V gene gives CDR1 as MDHEN and CDR2 as SYDVKM. Measured from the cysteine to the phenylalanine, the CDR3 is 15 residues long. Of all the DNA, just the CDR3 is kept, 45 bases in frame from base 1. The germline ends are 14 bases apart after V is trimmed by 2 bases and J by 4 bases. In total, about 650 healthy bone marrow donors made up the cohort. All cohort members were sampled while nominally healthy, although unrecorded immune exposures were likely present. The donor tested CMV seronegative, placing the donor among the 352 seronegative members of the cohort. A peripheral blood sample was provided by each donor, and peripheral blood mononuclear cells were used for TCR beta sequencing. Genomic DNA extraction from the blood cell samples was performed with the Qiagen DNeasy Blood Extraction Kit. The library was made by the immunoSEQ multiplex PCR assay. For the multiplex PCR, a mixture combining 60 forward primers for TCR Vbeta segments and 13 reverse primers for TCR Jbeta segments was used. Amplification of the CDR3 region of rearranged TCR beta genes was performed with a multiplex PCR assay on genomic DNA. The Illumina HiSeq System was used to sequence the amplified TCR beta libraries as 87-base-pair reads. Per the original workflow: A later analysis counted tens of millions of unique TCR beta chains across the 600 to 850 repertoires, and roughly 10 million of these chains were shared by at least two donors. Raw reads were error-corrected and collapsed into unique sequences by a nearest-neighbor algorithm in which closely related sequences were merged to remove PCR and sequencing errors. Alignment of CDR3 sequences to IMGT reference sequences was used to assign V, D and J gene segments. For a sequence to be retained, a match of at least six nucleotides was required to both a V gene segment and a J gene segment. A rearrangement was called productive if the CDR3 had no stop codons and remained in frame with V and J, and every other rearrangement was called non-productive. CDR3 was defined by IMGT convention, running from the second conserved V-encoded cysteine to the conserved J-encoded phenylalanine. The earlier analysis of some 600 of the donors excluded sequences that lacked an unambiguous match to a single V gene segment. An earlier analysis of a few hundred of the donors classified V segments as functional when productive rearrangements were above 56.7% and as segregating when the standard deviation between donors was above 5%. A statistical classification framework was developed to diagnose cytomegalovirus status using the catalog of TCR beta chain sequences. In a later analysis, TCR nucleotide sequences were compared against IMGT/GENE-DB human TR gene sequences so that V and J genes could be assigned. Using the TCRdist pipeline, a later analysis assigned CDR3 sequences along with most-parsimonious VDJ recombination scenarios. A later analysis defined each TCR beta chain by its CDR3 amino acid sequence plus V-gene family, and excluded reads lacking a unique V-gene family. To address suspected cross-contamination and a sequencing artifact, a later analysis removed some 620 highly shared, low-generation-probability nucleotide sequences. A later analysis calculated a clonal expansion index for each public chain from normalized within-repertoire ranks of inferred template counts. In a later analysis, generation probabilities were computed using a VDJ recombination model fitted to out-of-frame rearrangements, and the results were checked against IGoR. A later analysis scored TCR-TCR, TCR-HLA and TCR-CMV co-occurrence with hypergeometric tests, applying a repertoire-size bias correction to TCR pairs. A later analysis estimated false discovery rates by permuting HLA or CMV assignments 20 times. In a later analysis, co-occurring TCRs were grouped using DBSCAN, with TCRdist sequence similarity added in when clustering inside HLA-allele-positive subsets. Repertoires with fewer than 30,000 or more than 120,000 public chains were left out of co-occurrence clustering, as were five repertoires with anomalous nucleotide sharing. Sourced from immuneACCESS, this table was stored by TCRdb with only in-frame sequences that have V and J called. A share of the clones is absent; for the studies checked, an unresolved V gene accounts for under half, and the remainder has no known explanation. D and trimming were read from the DNA, whereas the V and J calls and clone size are those reported in that table. The table for this sample lists around 150,000 clones; approximately 80% of them were counted only once. 3.1% of the sample goes to the ten largest clones.

This clone was counted a few times. The antigen it binds to is not known. Base qualities are not provided; no much larger clone lies one nucleotide away. Paper-wide results and their limitations: A total of about 150 TCR beta chains were listed by the study as associated with cytomegalovirus. Most TCR sequences were observed very rarely across donors, whereas some public TCRs were present in many individuals. A group of highly shared sequence variants was considered likely to be a technical artifact of the sequencing pipeline. Linkage disequilibrium might explain the correlated functional status among segregating V segments, but an unknown experimental factor could not be ruled out. Because some donors lacked HLA typing at each locus, the association tests relied only on the typed subset. The cohort was sequenced for TCR beta chains only, and without alpha or paired-chain data the features that could be detected were limited. In a later analysis, HLA-associated TCR beta chains showed more clonal expansion and lower generation probabilities than non-associated chains that were equally common. In both the original and validation cohorts, the classifier was reported to diagnose cytomegalovirus status with high specificity and sensitivity. For the cohort, immune exposure information was limited to CMV serostatus. The 87-base-pair reads could not distinguish some IMGT-functional V segments, including TRBV6-2 and TRBV6-3, so those segments were excluded. At a false discovery rate of 0.05, a later analysis linked about 17,000 TCR beta sequences to specific HLA alleles. A later analysis found that most CMV-associated TCR beta chains appeared HLA-restricted, with HLA associations seemingly driven largely by CMV exposure. Strong co-occurrence of HLA alleles, especially DR and DQ, made assigning TCR associations to individual alleles difficult. Roughly uniform sequencing depth across donors was assumed in presence/absence analyses, although this assumption may not hold. Fewer than 20 rarely observed V segments, including chromosome 9 orphons, were excluded from the earlier analysis of approximately 500 of the donors because counts were too low. The authors suggested that the approach could potentially be extended to other disease states and immunological phenotypes. According to a later analysis, parvovirus B19, influenza, CMV and Epstein-Barr virus appeared linked to several top co-occurrence clusters. In an earlier analysis of 587 of the donors, most TCR beta V segments were observed in productive rearrangements about 87% or about 30% of the time, broadly matching IMGT annotations. A later analysis found that TCR association rates varied across HLA loci, with DRB1 alleles showing the most associated TCRs and HLA-C alleles the fewest. A further reported finding was that TCR beta sequences accurately predicted the HLA-A and HLA-B alleles for most subjects in the first cohort. V-gene and J-gene trimming of TCR beta chains was associated with a missense DCLRE1C variant in a later genetic analysis, and the association was replicated in an independent cohort. In vitro tests confirmed that a few of the cytomegalovirus-associated TCR beta chains recognize cytomegalovirus antigens. A later genetic analysis reported fewer N-insertions in productive TCRs among donors in an Asian-associated ancestry cluster than the approximately 700-donor mean.

Sequencing was carried out using PBMCs. This TCR was recovered from a male donor in good health and CMV-seronegative. The rearrangement joined TRBV28 to TRBJ1-2; there is no confident call for the D gene. For the CDR3, the sequence is CASSLTTFRGYGYTF. The DNA is as follows: TGTGCCAGCAGTTTAACGACCTTCCGAGGCTATGGCTACACCTTC.